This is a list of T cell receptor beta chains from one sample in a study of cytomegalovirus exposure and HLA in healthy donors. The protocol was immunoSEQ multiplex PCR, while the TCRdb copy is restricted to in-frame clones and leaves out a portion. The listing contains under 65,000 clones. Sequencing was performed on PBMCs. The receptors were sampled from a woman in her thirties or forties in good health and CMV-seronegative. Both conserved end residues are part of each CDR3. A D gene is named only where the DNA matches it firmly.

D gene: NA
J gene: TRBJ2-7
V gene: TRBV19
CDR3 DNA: TGTGCCAGTAGTTCACCTTCCTCCCACATCCGAGGGCCCTACGAGCAGTACTTC
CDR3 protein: CASSSPSSHIRGPYEQYF

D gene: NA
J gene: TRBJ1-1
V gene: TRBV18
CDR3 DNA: TGTGCCAGCTCACCGTCGTTTGTGAACACTGAAGCTTTCTTT
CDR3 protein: CASSPSFVNTEAFF

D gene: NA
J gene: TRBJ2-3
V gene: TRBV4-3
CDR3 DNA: TGCGCCAGCAGCCCTAACCTAGCGAACACAGATACGCAGTATTTT
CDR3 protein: CASSPNLANTDTQYF

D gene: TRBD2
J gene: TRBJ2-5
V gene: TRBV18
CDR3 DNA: TGTGCCAGCTCACCAGTTACTAGCGGGGGGCAAGAGACCCAGTACTTC
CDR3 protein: CASSPVTSGGQETQYF

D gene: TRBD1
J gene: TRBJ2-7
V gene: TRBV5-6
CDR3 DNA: TGTGCCAGCACCCTCGACAGGGGCCACGAGCAGTACTTC
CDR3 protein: CASTLDRGHEQYF

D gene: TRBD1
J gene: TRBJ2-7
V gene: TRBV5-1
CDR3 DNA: TGCGCCAGCAGCACCGGGACAGGGGTTGGGTACGAGCAGTACTTC
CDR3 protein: CASSTGTGVGYEQYF

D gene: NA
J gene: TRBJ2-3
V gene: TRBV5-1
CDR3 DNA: TGCGCCAGCAGCTTGGAGGGGGGGGTGGCAGATACGCAGTATTTT
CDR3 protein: CASSLEGGVADTQYF

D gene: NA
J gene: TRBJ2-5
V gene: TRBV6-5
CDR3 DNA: TGTGCCAGCAGCTCCTTTGGGGGGGGGCCCCAGTACTTC
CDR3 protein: CASSSFGGGPQYF

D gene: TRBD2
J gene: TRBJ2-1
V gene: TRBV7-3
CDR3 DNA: TGTGCCAGCAGCTCCGGACTAGCGGGAGTTGAGCAGTTCTTC
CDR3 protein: CASSSGLAGVEQFF

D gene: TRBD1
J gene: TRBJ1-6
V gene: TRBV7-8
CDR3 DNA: TGTGCCAGCAGCTTACAGGGGGCGAGGTCACCCCTCCACTTT
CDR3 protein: CASSLQGARSPLHF

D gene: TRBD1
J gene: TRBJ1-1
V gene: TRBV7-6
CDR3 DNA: TGTGCCAGCAGCTCTAGGGCAGGGGGCCCTGGTGGATTCGAAGCTTTCTTT
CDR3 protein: CASSSRAGGPGGFEAFF

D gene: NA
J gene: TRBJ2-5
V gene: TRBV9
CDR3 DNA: TGTGCCAGCAGCGTGGGACATAAAGAGACCCAGTACTTC
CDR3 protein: CASSVGHKETQYF

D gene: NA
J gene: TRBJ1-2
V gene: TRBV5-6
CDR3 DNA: TGTGCCAGCAGCTCGCTGGGCGGACATCCGGGCTACACCTTC
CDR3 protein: CASSSLGGHPGYTF

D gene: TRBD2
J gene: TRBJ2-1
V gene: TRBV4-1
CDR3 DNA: TGCGCCAGCAGCCCAGTAGGGACTAGCGGGAGTAAGGGCAATGAGCAGTTCTTC
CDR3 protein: CASSPVGTSGSKGNEQFF

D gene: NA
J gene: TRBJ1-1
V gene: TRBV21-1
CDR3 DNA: TGTGCCAGCAGCAAAGCTGACAGCCCGCCTGAAGATTTCTTT
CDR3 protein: CASSKADSPPEDFF

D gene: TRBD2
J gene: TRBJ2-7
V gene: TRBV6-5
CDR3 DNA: TGTGCCAGCAGGAGGGGGACTAGCGGGTACGAGCAGTACTTC
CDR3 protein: CASRRGTSGYEQYF

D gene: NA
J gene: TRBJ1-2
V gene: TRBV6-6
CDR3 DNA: TGTGCCAGCAGTTATACCCCGGACTATGGCTACACCTTC
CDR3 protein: CASSYTPDYGYTF

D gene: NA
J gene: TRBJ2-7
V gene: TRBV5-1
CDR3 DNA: TGCGCCAGCAGCTTTAGTCCGGGACCGGGGGTGTACGAGCAGTACTTC
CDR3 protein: CASSFSPGPGVYEQYF

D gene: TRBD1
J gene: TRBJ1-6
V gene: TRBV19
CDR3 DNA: TGTGCCAGTACTCTTAGCCGGGAAAGGGGGCATTCACCCCTCCACTTT
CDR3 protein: CASTLSRERGHSPLHF

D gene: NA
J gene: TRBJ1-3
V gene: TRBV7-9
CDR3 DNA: TGTGCCAGCAGTCAAGGAAACACCATATATTTT
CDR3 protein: CASSQGNTIYF

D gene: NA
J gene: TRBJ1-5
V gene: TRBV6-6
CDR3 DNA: TGTGCCAGCAGTTACGGAGAAAATCAGCCCCAGCATTTT
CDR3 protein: CASSYGENQPQHF

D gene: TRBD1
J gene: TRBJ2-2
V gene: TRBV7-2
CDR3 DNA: TGTGCCAGCAGCCATACGGGACAGAAGAACACCGGGGAGCTGTTTTTT
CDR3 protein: CASSHTGQKNTGELFF

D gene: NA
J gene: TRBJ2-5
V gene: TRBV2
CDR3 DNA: TGTGCCAGCAGTGACCCAGGGACCCAGTACTTC
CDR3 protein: CASSDPGTQYF

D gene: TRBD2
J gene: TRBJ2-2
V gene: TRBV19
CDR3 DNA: TGTGCCAGTAGTATTGTAAGCGGGAGAACCGGGGAGCTGTTTTTT
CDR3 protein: CASSIVSGRTGELFF

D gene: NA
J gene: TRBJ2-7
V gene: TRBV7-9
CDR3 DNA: TGTGCCAGCAGCCCATACGAGCAGTACTTC
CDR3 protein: CASSPYEQYF

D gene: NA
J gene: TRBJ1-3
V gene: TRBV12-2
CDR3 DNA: TGTGCAAGTCGCTTAGAATGTGCTCCCAGCGACACCATATATTTT
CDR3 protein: CASRLECAPSDTIYF

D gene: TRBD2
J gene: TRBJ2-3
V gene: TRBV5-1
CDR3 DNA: TGCGCCAGCAGCTTGGAGGTAGCGGGGGGGCCAGATACGCAGTATTTT
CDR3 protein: CASSLEVAGGPDTQYF

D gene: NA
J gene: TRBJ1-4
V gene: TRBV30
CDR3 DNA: TGTGCCTTGCGGATGGATGAAAAACTGTTTTTT
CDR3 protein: CALRMDEKLFF

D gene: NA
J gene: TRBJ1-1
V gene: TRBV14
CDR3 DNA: TGTGCCAGCAGCCCTTTTTTAACAGGGACTGAAGCTTTCTTT
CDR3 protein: CASSPFLTGTEAFF

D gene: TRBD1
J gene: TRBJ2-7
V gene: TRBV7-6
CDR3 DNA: TGTGCCAGCAGCTTAGCTCAGGGGGTAGGCGCCTACGAGCAGTACTTC
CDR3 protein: CASSLAQGVGAYEQYF

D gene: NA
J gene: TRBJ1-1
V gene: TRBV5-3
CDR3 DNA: TGTGCCAGAAGCGGAGCTGGAGTCACTGAAGCTTTCTTT
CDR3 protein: CARSGAGVTEAFF

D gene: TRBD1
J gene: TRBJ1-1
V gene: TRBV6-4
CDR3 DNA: TGTGCCAGCAGAGAAGACAGGGGCCCGAACACTGAAGCTTTCTTT
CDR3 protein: CASREDRGPNTEAFF

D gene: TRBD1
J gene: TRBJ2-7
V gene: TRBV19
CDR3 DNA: TGTGCCAGTAGTACCCGGGACAGGGAAGGGGGCTACGAGCAGTACTTC
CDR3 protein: CASSTRDREGGYEQYF

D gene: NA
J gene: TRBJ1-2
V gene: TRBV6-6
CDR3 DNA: TGTGCCAGCAGAGAGGGTGTAAGCTATGGCTACACCTTC
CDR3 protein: CASREGVSYGYTF

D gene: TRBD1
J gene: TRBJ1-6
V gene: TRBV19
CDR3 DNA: TGTGCCAGTAGGAGGACAGGGGGCCCTAATTCACCCCTCCACTTT
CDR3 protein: CASRRTGGPNSPLHF

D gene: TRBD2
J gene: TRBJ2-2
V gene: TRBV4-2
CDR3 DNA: TGTGCCAGCAGCCAGGTCGGGACTAGCGAAAACACCGGGGAGCTGTTTTTT
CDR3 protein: CASSQVGTSENTGELFF

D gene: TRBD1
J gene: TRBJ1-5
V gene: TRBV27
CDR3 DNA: TGTGCCAGCAGGGAAGGGACAGGGGGCTGGAATAGCAATCAGCCCCAGCATTTT
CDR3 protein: CASREGTGGWNSNQPQHF

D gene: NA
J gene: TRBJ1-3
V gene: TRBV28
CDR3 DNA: TGTGCCAGCAGTTTCCGTACTCTATACACCATATATTTT
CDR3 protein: CASSFRTLYTIYF

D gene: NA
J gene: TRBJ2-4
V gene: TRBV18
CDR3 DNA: TGTGCCAGCTCAGGCTTAGCCAAAAACATTCAGTACTTC
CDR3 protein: CASSGLAKNIQYF

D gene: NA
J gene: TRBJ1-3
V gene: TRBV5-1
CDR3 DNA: TGCGCCAGCAGCTTGGTCGGAGTGAGGAACACCATATATTTT
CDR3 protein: CASSLVGVRNTIYF

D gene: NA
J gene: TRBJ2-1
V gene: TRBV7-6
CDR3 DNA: TGTGCCAGCAGCTTAGTCGTCAATGAGCAGTTCTTC
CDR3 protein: CASSLVVNEQFF

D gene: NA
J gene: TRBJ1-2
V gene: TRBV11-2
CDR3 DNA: TGTGCCAGCAGTTCACAACAGGGTTGGGACTATGGCTACACCTTC
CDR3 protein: CASSSQQGWDYGYTF

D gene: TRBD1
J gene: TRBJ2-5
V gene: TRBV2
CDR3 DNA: TGTGCCAGCAATCTACAGGGGTTAAGGGAGACCCAGTACTTC
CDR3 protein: CASNLQGLRETQYF

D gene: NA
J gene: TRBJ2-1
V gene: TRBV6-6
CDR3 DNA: TGTGCCAGCTGGCCCTGGGGAGGTGAGCAGTTCTTC
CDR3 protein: CASWPWGGEQFF